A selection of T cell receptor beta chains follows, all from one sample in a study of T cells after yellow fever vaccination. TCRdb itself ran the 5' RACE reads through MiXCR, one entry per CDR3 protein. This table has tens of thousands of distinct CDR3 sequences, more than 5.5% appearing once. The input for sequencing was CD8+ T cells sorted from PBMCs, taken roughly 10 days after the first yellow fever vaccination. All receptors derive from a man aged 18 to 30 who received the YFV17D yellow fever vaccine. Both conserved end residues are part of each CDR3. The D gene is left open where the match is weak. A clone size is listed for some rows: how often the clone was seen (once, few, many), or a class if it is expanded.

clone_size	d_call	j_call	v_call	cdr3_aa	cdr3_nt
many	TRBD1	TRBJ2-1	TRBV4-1	CASSRSGQPYYNEQFF	TGCGCCAGCAGCCGATCGGGACAGCCTTACTACAATGAGCAGTTCTTC
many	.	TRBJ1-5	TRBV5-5	CASSSGASNQPQHF	TGTGCCAGCAGTTCGGGAGCTAGCAATCAGCCCCAGCATTTT
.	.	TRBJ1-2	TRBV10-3	CAISESIGILASGYTF	TGTGCCATCAGTGAGTCTATTGGGATTTTAGCTTCCGGCTACACCTTC
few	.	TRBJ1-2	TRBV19	CASSIPQGGRGYTF	TGTGCCAGTAGTATCCCCCAAGGAGGGCGAGGCTACACCTTC
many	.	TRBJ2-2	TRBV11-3	CASSLGRAGNTGELFF	TGTGCCAGCAGCTTAGGCAGAGCGGGGAACACCGGGGAGCTGTTTTTT
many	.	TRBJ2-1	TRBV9	CASTRGLGLDIDEQFF	TGTGCCAGCACGAGGGGCCTTGGGTTGGATATCGATGAGCAGTTCTTC
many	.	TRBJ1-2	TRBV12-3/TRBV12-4	CASWGGYGYTF	TGTGCCAGTTGGGGCGGCTATGGCTACACCTTC
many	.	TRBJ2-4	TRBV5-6	CASSVAGSKNIQYF	TGTGCCAGCAGCGTGGCAGGGTCCAAAAACATTCAGTACTTC
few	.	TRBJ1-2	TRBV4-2	CASSQNPLIYGYTF	TGTGCCAGCAGCCAAAACCCCCTGATTTATGGCTACACCTTC
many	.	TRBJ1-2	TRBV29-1	CSDVGGIDYGYTF	TGCAGCGATGTAGGAGGGATCGACTATGGCTACACCTTC
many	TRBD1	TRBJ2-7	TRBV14	CASSQEGQGTYEQYF	TGTGCCAGCAGCCAAGAGGGACAGGGGACCTACGAGCAGTACTTC
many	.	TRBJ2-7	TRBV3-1	CASSRAGKGYQEQYF	TGTGCCAGCAGCCGAGCAGGGAAAGGATATCAGGAGCAGTACTTC
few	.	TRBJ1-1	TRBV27	CASRRMNTEAFF	TGTGCCAGCAGGAGGATGAACACTGAAGCTTTCTTT
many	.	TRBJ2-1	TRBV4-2	CASSQAGLNEQFF	TGTGCCAGCAGCCAAGCGGGTCTGAATGAGCAGTTCTTC
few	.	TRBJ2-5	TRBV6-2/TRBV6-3	CASSYARVGTQYF	TGTGCCAGCAGTTATGCCAGGGTGGGGACCCAGTACTTC
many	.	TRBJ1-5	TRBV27	CASSLNPLWPQHF	TGTGCCAGCAGCCTTAATCCCTTATGGCCCCAGCATTTT